This entry lists 26 T cell receptor beta chains sequenced from one sample in a study of T cell repertoires in cytomegalovirus infection. TCRdb recomputed calls from the reads with MiXCR, one row per CDR3 protein. The repertoire holds 150,000 or so distinct CDR3 sequences, with less than 25% as singletons. What these receptors recognize is not known. Sequenced here: CD8+ T cells from cultured PBMCs, sampled from culture after CMV antigen stimulation. The receptors here all came from a human donor in good health (CMV status not recorded). Some clones in this sample may be carry-over from other donors' samples.

This clonotype was detected only a few times. The chain is built from TRBV6-1 and TRBJ1-2, with D possibly TRBD1 on 6 matching bases. Germline values: CDR1 MNHNS, CDR2 SASEGT. The CDR3 runs 17 residues. V was clipped by 5 bases and J by 5 bases, with 24 bases between them. The CDR3 DNA reads TGTGCCAGCAGTCCCTGGGGGGGGGCGACCACACCGTATGGCTACACCTTC. It specifies CASSPWGGATTPYGYTF.

This clonotype showed up just a few times. V and J are TRBV12-3 or TRBV12-4 and TRBJ1-1, with TRBD1 matching 10 bases. J lost 4 bases, V lost 7 bases, and 9 bases had no gene match. This CDR3 has 15 residues. CDR3 sequence reads: CASNLGQGGVTEAFF. The DNA for the CDR3 is TGTGCCAGCAACCTAGGACAGGGGGGGGTCACTGAAGCTTTCTTT.

The CDR3 here is CASSPRGGDNSNQPQHF. As DNA, the CDR3 is TGCGCCAGCAGCCCCCGTGGGGGCGATAATAGCAATCAGCCCCAGCATTTT. This chain uses TRBV4-1 with TRBJ1-5, with a possible D match to TRBD1 (6 bases). This CDR3 spans 17 amino acids. V gave up 4 bases and J gave up 0 bases, with 16 bases separating them. Germline values: CDR1 MGHRA, CDR2 YSYEKL.

This clonotype was seen only a few times. The CDR3 loop reads CASSFQRGYNEQFF. CDR3 DNA: TGTGCCAGCAGTTTTCAGCGGGGGTACAATGAGCAGTTCTTC. This rearrangement joins TRBV12-3 or TRBV12-4 to TRBJ2-1, with 8 bases identical to TRBD2. With V trimmed by 3 bases and J by 4 bases, 2 bases remained unmatched. The CDR3 has 14 amino acids.

There are a few counts of this clonotype. The chain uses TRBV6-2 or TRBV6-3 and TRBJ2-7; 9 nucleotides agree with TRBD2. The trim removed 5 bases at V and 0 bases at J, leaving 17 bases unmatched. The CDR3 has 19 amino acids. Germline V lookup: CDR1 MNHEY, CDR2 SVGEGT. CDR3 sequence: CASSPGRASAGGPSYEQYF. The CDR3 nucleotides are TGTGCCAGCAGTCCCGGCCGGGCCTCAGCGGGGGGCCCCTCCTACGAGCAGTACTTC.

The chain carries TRBV20-1 and TRBJ1-5, with unresolved D. Germline CDR1 reads DFQATT; CDR2 reads SNEGSKA (reference sequence). Between the trimmed V and J ends, which lost 5 bases and 2 bases, there was a span of 28 bases. CDR3 length equals 19 residues. This CDR3 is CSALPVFSAQWVGNQPQHF. The DNA of the CDR3 is TGCAGTGCTCTACCAGTTTTTTCGGCCCAATGGGTTGGCAATCAGCCCCAGCATTTT.

Written as DNA, the CDR3 is TGTGCCAGCAGTGAGCGGCCTTACACCGGGGAGCTGTTTTTT. It is translated as CASSERPYTGELFF. V is TRBV6-1 and J is TRBJ2-2, with D hard to call. Germline V gene lookup returns CDR1 MNHNS and CDR2 SASEGT. This CDR3 region has 14 residues. Trimming left V 3 bases short and J 3 bases short, with 8 bases between.

The V call is TRBV12-3 or TRBV12-4, the J call TRBJ1-4; no reliable D call. CDR3 size: 14 residues. The V end lost 6 bases, the J end lost 4 bases, and 12 bases lay between the germline ends. CDR3 loop: CASSRESHNEKLFF. In nucleotides, the CDR3 is TGTGCCAGCAGCCGGGAGAGTCATAATGAAAAACTGTTTTTT.

J is TRBJ1-5 and V is TRBV18; weak D call: TRBD1 (6 bases). The CDR3 covers 15 residues. Germline V lookup: CDR1 KGHSH, CDR2 LQKENI. The V end lost 4 bases, the J end lost 6 bases, and 16 bases lay between the germline ends. In DNA, the CDR3 is TGTGCCAGCTCACGATACAGGGAATCCGGTCAGCCCCAGCATTTT. This encodes CASSRYRESGQPQHF.

The rearrangement links TRBV12-5 to TRBJ2-1; D unresolved. Germline V CDR1 and CDR2: LGHNT, FRNRAP. This CDR3 has 12 residues. V gave up 2 bases and J gave up 6 bases, with 5 bases separating them. CDR3 nucleotide sequence: TGTGCTAGTGGTTTGCGCCTCAATGAGCAGTTCTTC. Its protein product is CASGLRLNEQFF.

This clonotype was observed a few times. The chain uses TRBV28 and TRBJ1-2, with D unclear. Germline lookup yields CDR1 MDHEN and CDR2 SYDVKM. Trimming took 3 bases from V and 1 from J, leaving 9 bases between them. The CDR3 loop spans 14 amino acids. The CDR3 bases are TGTGCCAGCAGTTTTAGCGGATATAACTATGGCTACACCTTC. Its protein is CASSFSGYNYGYTF.

This clonotype was observed a handful of times. The V and J genes are TRBV28 and TRBJ2-7; 10 bases align to TRBD1. After removal of 5 bases from V and 2 bases from J, the junction contained 6 bases not matched to a gene. The CDR3 is made up of 15 amino acids. Germline lookup yields CDR1 MDHEN and CDR2 SYDVKM. CDR3 DNA: TGTGCCAGCAGTCCCCCGGGGACAGGGGCCTACGAGCAGTACTTC. This codes for CASSPPGTGAYEQYF.

The chain recombines TRBV19 with TRBJ1-2; D possibly corresponds to TRBD1 (5 bases). Germline CDR1 reads LNHDA; CDR2 reads SQIVND (reference sequence). V was trimmed by 5 bases and J by 5 bases, leaving 18 bases between them. CDR3 length: 15 residues. The CDR3 spells CASSPPGLGVYGYTF. Written as DNA, the CDR3 is TGTGCCAGTAGTCCACCGGGACTAGGGGTATATGGCTACACCTTC.

The rearrangement joins TRBV6-6 to TRBJ2-7, with TRBD2 as a possible D gene (6 bases). CDR1 and CDR2 from the germline V gene are MNHNY and SVGAGI (reference sequence). V was shortened by 5 bases and J by 1 base, with 18 bases between the two germline ends. The CDR3 consists of 16 residues. The CDR3 protein is CASSPRGRISSYEQYF. Written as DNA, the CDR3 is TGTGCCAGCAGTCCGCGGGGACGTATTTCTTCCTACGAGCAGTACTTC.

In its sample, this clonotype was seen a few times. The rearrangement links TRBV6-5 to TRBJ1-2, with unresolved D. There are 11 residues in the CDR3. Germline V gene lookup returns CDR1 MNHEY and CDR2 SVGAGI. Deletions cut 6 bases from V and 8 bases from J, with 10 bases between. The CDR3, as DNA: TGTGCCAGCAGGGCGCCCGGAGGCTACACCTTC. Translation gives CASRAPGGYTF.

J is TRBJ1-2 and V is TRBV7-8, with TRBD1 identical over 7 bases. The trim removed 6 bases at V and 3 bases at J, leaving 7 bases unmatched. The CDR3 totals 14 residues. Germline V gene data show CDR1 as SGHVS and CDR2 as FQNEAQ. CDR3 residues: CASSSQDRDYGYTF. The CDR3 DNA sequence: TGTGCCAGCAGTTCTCAAGACAGGGACTATGGCTACACCTTC.

In this sample, this clonotype turned up a few times. The rearrangement links TRBV6-2 or TRBV6-3 to TRBJ2-2; D is unresolved. The CDR3 runs to 12 residues. V shed 7 bases and J shed 3 bases, with 6 bases lying between them. Per the germline V gene, CDR1 is MNHEY and CDR2 is SVGEGT. The chain's CDR3 is CASTLYTGELFF. The CDR3 coding sequence is TGTGCCAGCACCCTTTACACCGGGGAGCTGTTTTTT.

The rearrangement links TRBV7-2 to TRBJ1-1; perhaps TRBD1 as D (5 bases). The CDR3 sequence is 13 residues long. The ends were cut back, 7 bases at V and 4 bases at J, with 13 bases in the middle. Germline assignment: CDR1 SGHTA and CDR2 FQGNSA. The CDR3 nucleotides are TGTGCCAGCACTGAAGGAGGGGCCACTGAAGCTTTCTTT. Translated, it gives CASTEGGATEAFF.

The V call is TRBV7-8, the J call TRBJ1-2, with 10 bases identical to TRBD1. The CDR3 has 17 residues. CDR1 is SGHVS, CDR2 FQNEAQ, per germline. J lost 8 bases, V lost 1 base, and 13 bases had no gene match. The CDR3: CASSLGLGQGQGHGYTF. DNA of the CDR3: TGTGCCAGCAGCTTAGGATTGGGCCAGGGACAGGGGCACGGCTACACCTTC. Together with reference TRBV7-8 and TRBJ1-2, the CDR3 gives the full variable domain: GAGVSQSPRYKVAKRGQDVALRCDPISGHVSLFWYQQALGQGPEFLTYFQNEAQLDKSGLPSDRFFAERPEGSVSTLKIQRTQQEDSAVYLCASSLGLGQGQGHGYTFGSGTRLTVV.

The rearrangement joins TRBV6-6 to TRBJ2-3; 11 bases line up with TRBD2. Trimming removed 6 bases from V and 6 bases from J; junction bases left unmatched: 11. Germline CDR1 MNHNY, CDR2 SVGAGI (reference sequence). The CDR3 contains 16 residues. For the CDR3, the DNA is TGTGCCAGCAGCTATACTAGCGGGGGTCGACATGATACGCAGTATTTT. Amino acid sequence: CASSYTSGGRHDTQYF.

This clonotype was observed once. The CDR3 here is CASSYPDRTVSGNTIYF. The DNA for the CDR3 is TGTGCCAGCAGTTACCCGGACAGGACGGTCTCTGGAAACACCATATATTTT. V gene TRBV6-6 combines with J gene TRBJ1-3, with 7 bases that match TRBD1. CDR1 and CDR2 (germline): MNHNY, SVGAGI (reference sequence). V trimming: 2 bases; J trimming: 0 bases; junction bases outside the gene matches: 7. The CDR3 spans 17 residues.

This chain uses TRBV7-2 with TRBJ1-3; 7 positions match TRBD1. The CDR3 covers 16 residues. The germline V gene has CDR1 SGHTA and CDR2 FQGNSA. J was trimmed by 3 bases and V by 6 bases; bases with no gene match: 11. CDR3 DNA sequence: TGTGCCAGCAGTTTCTTGTCTTGGGACAGTGGAAACACCATATATTTT. Translating it yields CASSFLSWDSGNTIYF.

This clonotype has a handful of counts. The V and J genes are TRBV7-2 and TRBJ1-4; 8 nucleotides line up with TRBD1. The CDR3 loop spans 15 amino acids. With V trimmed by 3 bases and J by 7 bases, 7 bases remained unmatched. Germline V gene data show CDR1 as SGHTA and CDR2 as FQGNSA. In DNA, the CDR3 is TGTGCCAGCAGCTTTGCTCTGGACAGGGCTGAAAAACTGTTTTTT. Translation gives CASSFALDRAEKLFF.

V is TRBV7-6 and J is TRBJ2-5; maybe TRBD2 (5 bases). The germline V gene encodes CDR1 SGHVS and CDR2 FNYEAQ. This CDR3 region has 15 residues. With 2 bases removed from V and 5 bases from J, the gap between germline ends came to 15 bases. The CDR3 coding sequence is TGTGCCAGCAGCTTATGGGCGGACTCCGGGGAGACCCAGTACTTC. This gives the protein CASSLWADSGETQYF.

A few counts support this clonotype. The chain is built from TRBV5-1 and TRBJ2-7; D is possibly TRBD1 or TRBD2 (5 bases each). This CDR3 spans 15 amino acids. Trimming removed 1 base at V and 0 bases at J, with 11 bases between. Germline-derived CDR1 and CDR2 are SGHRS and YFSETQ. In DNA form, the CDR3 reads TGCGCCAGCAGCTTGACGTGGGGGAGCTCCTACGAGCAGTACTTC. Its translation: CASSLTWGSSYEQYF.

The CDR3 region has the DNA TGTGCCAGTAGTTACCAGGGGTGGGGCCCTGAAGCTTTCTTT. It codes for CASSYQGWGPEAFF. V gene TRBV19 combines with J gene TRBJ1-1, with D possibly being TRBD1 (6 bases). Germline CDR1 and CDR2: LNHDA and SQIVND (reference sequence). This CDR3 spans 14 amino acids. V gave up 5 bases and J gave up 6 bases, with 16 bases separating them.